A selection of T cell receptor beta chains follows, all from one sample in a study of T cell changes during pregnancy in multiple sclerosis. Repertoires were generated with immunoSEQ multiplex PCR, while TCRdb's copy carries only in-frame clones and drops some. The table shows about 22,000 clones, with more than 85% occurring only once. The specimen was CD4+ T cells from peripheral blood mononuclear cells, collected in the second trimester of pregnancy. The receptors derive from a female donor in good health, enrolled as a control in a pregnancy study. Both conserved end residues are part of each CDR3. The order of the fields is J gene, V gene, clone size, D gene, CDR3 DNA, CDR3 protein. D genes are given only for firm matches. Clone size is shown for a subset of rows, as once, few, many or a class of expanded clone.

J gene: TRBJ1-2
V gene: TRBV28
clone size: NA
D gene: NA
CDR3 DNA: TGTGCCAGCAGTTACGAACCCAGGGATTATGGCTACACCTTC
CDR3 protein: CASSYEPRDYGYTF

J gene: TRBJ2-7
V gene: TRBV2
clone size: NA
D gene: NA
CDR3 DNA: TGTGCCAGCAGTGAGCGCGTTGCCTCCTACGAGCAGTACTTC
CDR3 protein: CASSERVASYEQYF

J gene: TRBJ2-1
V gene: TRBV18
clone size: NA
D gene: TRBD2
CDR3 DNA: TGTGCCAGCTCACCACCACAAGCGGGGGGGATTGGGAATGAGCAGTTCTTC
CDR3 protein: CASSPPQAGGIGNEQFF

J gene: TRBJ2-7
V gene: TRBV5-1
clone size: NA
D gene: TRBD2
CDR3 DNA: TGCGCCAGCAGCCCAGCTTCCGGGACTAGCTTACCCGAGCAGTACTTC
CDR3 protein: CASSPASGTSLPEQYF

J gene: TRBJ2-7
V gene: TRBV5-4
clone size: NA
D gene: NA
CDR3 DNA: TGTGCCAGCAGCTTGGCCCCAGGGTCCTACGAGCAGTACTTC
CDR3 protein: CASSLAPGSYEQYF

J gene: TRBJ2-7
V gene: TRBV5-4
clone size: once
D gene: NA
CDR3 DNA: TGTGCCAGCAGCTCCCAGGGCTCGGGCATCCACGAGCAGTACTTC
CDR3 protein: CASSSQGSGIHEQYF

J gene: TRBJ2-7
V gene: TRBV19
clone size: NA
D gene: TRBD2
CDR3 DNA: TGTGCCAGTAGCTGGGGACTAGCGGGACGCGAGCAGTACTTC
CDR3 protein: CASSWGLAGREQYF

J gene: TRBJ2-1
V gene: TRBV5-1
clone size: NA
D gene: TRBD2
CDR3 DNA: TGCGCCAGCAGCTCTGGACTAGCGGTCCCCTACAATGAGCAGTTCTTC
CDR3 protein: CASSSGLAVPYNEQFF

J gene: TRBJ2-7
V gene: TRBV15
clone size: NA
D gene: NA
CDR3 DNA: TGTGCCACCAGCGAGGGGAGAGCGGGTCCGTACGAGCAGTACTTC
CDR3 protein: CATSEGRAGPYEQYF

J gene: TRBJ1-1
V gene: TRBV4-1
clone size: NA
D gene: NA
CDR3 DNA: TGCGCCAGCAGGGGCCTCTTGAAGAACACTGAAGCTTTCTTT
CDR3 protein: CASRGLLKNTEAFF